There are many counts of the clone carrying this T cell receptor beta chain. What it recognizes is unknown. The sample comes from a study of T cells after yellow fever vaccination. Universal primer sites and UMIs were introduced during 5'RACE template-switching synthesis of TCR cDNA. MiXCR, applied by TCRdb to the 5' RACE reads, yields one record per CDR3 protein. The table includes about 160,000 distinct CDR3 sequences, 6% to 7.5% detected once. Findings of the study overall: Although the secondary response was weaker, it peaked faster, at day 5 versus 15.

This CDR3 comprises 14 residues. CDR1 is KGHSH and CDR2 is LQKENI in the germline V gene. V lost 0 bases and J lost 0, with 6 bases in between. The sample in question was CD4+ T cells sorted from PBMCs, obtained more than 4 days after the first yellow fever vaccination. This sequence was found in a man aged 18 to 30 who received the YFV17D yellow fever vaccine. This chain joins TRBV18 and TRBJ2-7; D unresolved. This chain's CDR3 is CASSPPYTSYEQYF. Written as DNA, the CDR3 is TGTGCCAGCTCACCACCTTACACCTCCTACGAGCAGTACTTC.